A single sample is the source of the 27 T cell receptor beta chains below, sequenced in a study of cytomegalovirus exposure and HLA in healthy donors. The PCR contained 60 Vbeta and 13 Jbeta primers. Libraries were prepared by immunoSEQ multiplex PCR; TCRdb keeps only in-frame clonotypes and omits some of them. The table records 200,000 to 250,000 clones, under 80% of them present only once. Input material: PBMCs. These receptors were obtained from a woman aged 25 to 39 in good health and CMV-seronegative.

This clone was recorded once. This chain connects TRBV13 to TRBJ2-7; no clear D gene. This CDR3 is 13 amino acids long. The V and J ends lost 5 bases and 2 bases respectively, with 10 bases between them. Germline CDR1 reads PRHDT; CDR2 reads FYEKMQ (reference sequence). CDR3 protein: CASSPFRAYEQYF. CDR3 nucleotides: TGTGCCAGCAGCCCTTTCCGAGCCTACGAGCAGTACTTC.

Concerning this clone itself: The same CDR3 is also encoded by other DNA sequences in this sample. This sequence joins TRBV19 and TRBJ2-3, with D possibly TRBD1 on 5 matching bases. Trimming removed 6 bases at V and 6 bases at J, with 16 bases between. The CDR3 is 14 residues long. Germline assignment: CDR1 LNHDA and CDR2 SQIVND (reference sequence). The CDR3, as DNA: TGTGCCAGTAGCTCATACAAAGGGGCGGATACGCAGTATTTT. Translated, it gives CASSSYKGADTQYF.

V gene TRBV5-1 combines with J gene TRBJ2-1; 15 bases align to TRBD2. The trim removed 1 base at V and 9 bases at J, leaving 20 bases unmatched. CDR1 is SGHRS and CDR2 is YFSETQ in the germline V gene. There are 21 residues in the CDR3. Written as DNA, the CDR3 is TGCGCCAGCAGCTTGTTCCCCCCGGGACTAGCGGGAGGCCGATGGGCGGGTGAGCAGTTCTTC. Its protein is CASSLFPPGLAGGRWAGEQFF.

This chain connects TRBV7-2 to TRBJ1-2, with 9 bases that match TRBD1. The CDR3 loop spans 13 amino acids. The ends lost 5 bases at V and 4 bases at J; junction bases unmatched: 2. Germline CDR1 SGHTA, CDR2 FQGNSA. As DNA, the CDR3 is TGTGCCAGCAGCATGACAGGGGGCTATGGCTACACCTTC. It is translated as CASSMTGGYGYTF.

V gene TRBV19 combines with J gene TRBJ2-2, with a weak D call TRBD1 (6 bases). With 10 bases removed from V and 7 bases from J, the gap between germline ends came to 22 bases. CDR1 is LNHDA, CDR2 SQIVND, per germline (reference sequence). This CDR3 contains 15 residues. The CDR3 loop reads CATRPPEGHIGELFF. The DNA for the CDR3 is TGTGCCACCCGCCCCCCAGAGGGACACATCGGGGAGCTGTTTTTT.

CDR3 protein: CASSLSGTVNSPLHF. For the CDR3, the DNA is TGTGCCAGCAGTTTAAGTGGGACAGTGAATTCACCCCTCCACTTT. V usage is TRBV27 and J usage is TRBJ1-6; 7 positions match TRBD1. In germline, CDR1 is MNHEY, CDR2 SMNVEV (reference sequence). The CDR3 is 15 residues long. V was clipped by 2 bases and J by 7 bases; unmatched bases: 5.

V gene TRBV9 combines with J gene TRBJ1-6, with 9 bases that match TRBD1. CDR1 SGDLS and CDR2 YYNGEE come from the germline V gene. V dropped 0 bases and J dropped 9; count of bases not matched to a gene: 13. This CDR3 is built from 18 residues. The DNA of the CDR3 is TGTGCCAGCAGCGTAGCCGACCCCGGGACAGGGATATTTTCACCCCTCCACTTT. This encodes CASSVADPGTGIFSPLHF.

The rearrangement uses TRBV5-4 and TRBJ1-2; D not certain. The CDR3 is made up of 13 amino acids. Germline V gives CDR1 SGHNT, CDR2 YYREEE (reference sequence). With 6 bases removed from V and 4 bases from J, the gap between germline ends came to 13 bases. The CDR3 here is CASNRRNRYGYTF. In nucleotides, the CDR3 is TGTGCCAGCAATCGGCGGAACCGCTATGGCTACACCTTC.

The V and J genes are TRBV5-1 and TRBJ2-4; 8 bases map to TRBD2. The V gene end was trimmed by 0 bases and the J gene end by 6 bases; junction bases not matched to a gene: 2. Germline V gene sequence: CDR1 SGHRS, CDR2 YFSETQ. This CDR3 is built from 14 residues. CDR3 sequence reads: CASSLGSGGNIQYF. In DNA, the CDR3 is TGCGCCAGCAGCTTGGGCAGCGGGGGAAACATTCAGTACTTC.

With respect to this clone: As the CDR3 is not closed by the conserved phenylalanine or tryptophan, this likely results from a read error. This rearrangement joins TRBV29-1 to TRBJ1-3, with 10 bases fitting TRBD1. The CDR3 spans 14 residues. J gave up 6 bases and V 6 bases, and 8 bases lay outside the gene matches. Germline V gives CDR1 SQVTM, CDR2 ANQGSEA. The DNA for the CDR3 is TGCAGCGTCAGGGACAGGGGATGGGAAAACACCATATATTTG. This gives the protein CSVRDRGWENTIYL.

The chain recombines TRBV30 with TRBJ1-1; TRBD1 matches at 8 bases. The CDR3 contains 13 residues. Per the germline V gene, CDR1 is GTSNPN and CDR2 is SVGIG (reference sequence). V was pared by 5 bases and J by 10 bases, with 12 bases of the junction left unmatched. CDR3 sequence (DNA): TGTGCCTGGGCAGGGGGCTTCGATCGTATAGCTTTCTTT. It codes for CAWAGGFDRIAFF.

The chain couples TRBV18 to TRBJ1-1; D is uncertain. Per germline, CDR1 KGHSH and CDR2 LQKENI. CDR3 size: 16 residues. V dropped 6 bases and J dropped 0 bases, with 17 bases sitting between them. The CDR3: CASSQYDTILNTEAFF. In DNA form, the CDR3 reads TGTGCCAGCTCTCAATACGACACAATTTTGAACACTGAAGCTTTCTTT.

The chain has TRBV2 and TRBJ2-2; D perhaps matches TRBD2 (5 bases). The V gene lost 5 bases and the J gene lost 3 bases, with 13 bases spanning the gap. Germline CDR1 SNHLY, CDR2 FYNNEI. The CDR3 extends over 15 amino acids. DNA for the CDR3: TGTGCCAGCAGTAAGACTACCACCGACACCGGGGAGCTGTTTTTT. Translating it yields CASSKTTTDTGELFF. The variable domain in full, with the rest retrieved from reference TRBV2 and TRBJ2-2, is EPEVTQTPSHQVTQMGQEVILRCVPISNHLYFYWYRQILGQKVEFLVSFYNNEISEKSEIFDDQFSVERPDGSNFTLKIRSTKLEDSAMYFCASSKTTTDTGELFFGEGSRLTVL.

A word on this clone: Its ends do not fully match the called genes, so a read error is possible. The chain carries TRBV6-1 and TRBJ2-5; D is uncertain. Germline V gene sequence: CDR1 MNHNS, CDR2 SASEGT. The CDR3 is 16 residues long. The CDR3 region has the DNA TGTGCCAGCAGTGAAGTGTCATCGGATCTTCAAGAGGCCCAGTACTTC. Its protein is CASSEVSSDLQEAQYF.

The gene calls are TRBV5-4 and TRBJ2-7, with D uncertain. The CDR3 runs 13 residues. Germline V gives CDR1 SGHNT, CDR2 YYREEE (reference sequence). The V end was cut by 0 bases, the J end by 3 bases, with 7 bases between. CDR3 coding DNA: TGTGCCAGCAGCTTGGCCCCAGACTACGAGCAGTACTTC. As protein: CASSLAPDYEQYF.

This clone was picked up a small number of times. This chain connects TRBV11-3 to TRBJ1-1, with D perhaps matching TRBD1 (5 bases). This CDR3 spans 13 amino acids. The germline V gene encodes CDR1 SGHNT and CDR2 YENEEA. Trimming cost V 1 base and J 3 bases, with 6 bases left between them. The CDR3 spells CASSLGGDTEAFF. The CDR3 DNA is TGTGCCAGCAGCTTAGGGGGGGACACTGAAGCTTTCTTT.

The chain combines TRBV19 with TRBJ1-2, with D hard to call. Germline V lookup: CDR1 LNHDA, CDR2 SQIVND (reference sequence). The CDR3 spans 13 residues. V was shortened by 7 bases and J by 2 bases, with 11 bases between the two germline ends. The CDR3 loop is CASMEGGNYGYTF. The CDR3 DNA is TGTGCCAGTATGGAGGGAGGCAACTATGGCTACACCTTC.

V usage is TRBV29-1 and J usage is TRBJ2-1; TRBD2 matches at 8 bases. CDR3 length: 17 amino acids. The ends lost 1 base at V and 1 base at J; junction bases unmatched: 9. Germline V lookup: CDR1 SQVTM, CDR2 ANQGSEA. CDR3 in amino acids: CSVEGAGGRFSYNEQFF. The CDR3 nucleotides are TGCAGCGTTGAAGGGGCGGGGGGCCGGTTTTCCTACAATGAGCAGTTCTTC.

The chain uses TRBV30 and TRBJ1-1, with 7 bases aligning to TRBD1. The CDR3 is 19 residues long. Germline V gene data show CDR1 as GTSNPN and CDR2 as SVGIG (reference sequence). V was pared by 0 bases and J by 5 bases, with 21 bases of the junction left unmatched. The CDR3 loop reads CAWSVSRQGGPGVITEAFF. The DNA for the CDR3 is TGTGCCTGGAGTGTTTCGAGACAGGGTGGCCCGGGCGTGATTACTGAAGCTTTCTTT.

The sample holds one count of this clone. The V call is TRBV5-1, the J call TRBJ2-7; 9 nucleotides agree with TRBD1. The CDR3 is 15 residues long. Germline CDR1 SGHRS, CDR2 YFSETQ. With V trimmed by 4 bases and J by 5 bases, 10 bases remained unmatched. In nucleotides, the CDR3 is TGCGCCAGCAGCCTACAGGGGGCGCAGGGTGACGAGCAGTACTTC. Amino acids: CASSLQGAQGDEQYF.

The chain couples TRBV6-5 to TRBJ2-7, with D tentatively TRBD2 (5 bases). This CDR3 region has 16 residues. The germline gives CDR1 MNHEY, CDR2 SVGAGI. Deletions cut 0 bases from V and 5 bases from J, with 17 bases between. The chain's CDR3 is CASSYSSGRGGHEQYF. CDR3 DNA: TGTGCCAGCAGTTACTCGAGTGGACGGGGTGGCCACGAGCAGTACTTC.

Concerning this clone: A read error may account for a junction end that differs from germline. The chain carries TRBV18 and TRBJ2-6, with TRBD1 identical over 9 bases. The germline V gene encodes CDR1 KGHSH and CDR2 LQKENI. This CDR3 region has 18 residues. CDR3 bases: TGTGCCACCTCACCCCTGGGACAGGGAATCTCTGGGGCCAACGTCCTGACTTTC. Translated, it gives CATSPLGQGISGANVLTF.

This chain links TRBV6-1 with TRBJ1-1; D ambiguous. Germline V gene lookup returns CDR1 MNHNS and CDR2 SASEGT. With 8 bases removed from V and 3 bases from J, the gap between germline ends came to 13 bases. The CDR3 totals 13 residues. For the CDR3, the DNA is TGTGCCAGCCGTGTTGCGAGAGACACTGAAGCTTTCTTT. This encodes CASRVARDTEAFF.

The CDR3 spells CASSVGDRFSGNTIYF. DNA of the CDR3: TGTGCCAGCAGCGTAGGCGACAGATTCTCTGGAAACACCATATATTTT. The rearrangement joins TRBV9 to TRBJ1-3; tentatively, D is TRBD1 (5 bases). The V gene's germline CDR1 is SGDLS and CDR2 YYNGEE. Trimming pared 0 bases from V and 0 bases from J, leaving 10 bases between. CDR3 length equals 16 residues.

The gene calls are TRBV12-5 and TRBJ2-1, with D possibly TRBD1 on 6 matching bases. Trimming removed 6 bases from V and 3 bases from J, with 15 bases in between. This CDR3 has 15 residues. The germline gives CDR1 LGHNT, CDR2 FRNRAP. CDR3 sequence reads: CASGSGQNYYNEQFF. CDR3 nucleotide sequence: TGTGCTAGTGGCTCCGGACAGAATTACTACAATGAGCAGTTCTTC.

This clone was seen a handful of times. V and J are TRBV9 and TRBJ1-1; the match to TRBD1 covers 8 bases. V lost 0 bases to trimming and J lost 4 bases; unmatched junction nucleotides: 2. The CDR3 covers 14 residues. The germline CDR1 and CDR2 sequences are SGDLS and YYNGEE. Here the CDR3 DNA reads TGTGCCAGCAGCGTAGGAACAGGGGGCACTGAAGCTTTCTTT. Its translation is CASSVGTGGTEAFF.

This chain joins TRBV11-2 and TRBJ2-7; the match to TRBD2 covers 7 bases. In germline, CDR1 is SGHAT, CDR2 FQNNGV. Unmatched junction bases numbered 3, after V lost 0 bases and J lost 1 base. The CDR3 covers 15 residues. The CDR3 is CASSLDVGRSYEQYF. In DNA form, the CDR3 reads TGTGCCAGCAGCTTAGATGTCGGGAGGTCCTACGAGCAGTACTTC.